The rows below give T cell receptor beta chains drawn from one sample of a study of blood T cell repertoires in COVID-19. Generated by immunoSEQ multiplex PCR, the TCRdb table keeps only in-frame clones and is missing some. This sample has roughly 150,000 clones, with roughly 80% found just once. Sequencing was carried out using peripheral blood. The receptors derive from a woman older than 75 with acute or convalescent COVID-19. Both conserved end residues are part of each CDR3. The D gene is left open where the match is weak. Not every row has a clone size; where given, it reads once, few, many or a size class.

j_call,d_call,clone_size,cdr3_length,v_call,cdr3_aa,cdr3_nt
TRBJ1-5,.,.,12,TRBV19,CASRSVHQPQHF,TGTGCCAGTAGGTCCGTCCATCAGCCCCAGCATTTT
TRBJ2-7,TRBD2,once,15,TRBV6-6,CASWIGERGSYEQYF,TGTGCCAGCTGGATTGGCGAGCGGGGGTCCTACGAGCAGTACTTC
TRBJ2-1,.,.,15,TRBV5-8,CASSLGESSYNEQFF,TGTGCCAGCAGCTTGGGAGAGAGCTCCTACAATGAGCAGTTCTTC
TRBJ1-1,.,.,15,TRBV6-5,CASSSRDKTNTEAFF,TGTGCCAGCAGCTCCCGGGACAAGACGAACACTGAAGCTTTCTTT
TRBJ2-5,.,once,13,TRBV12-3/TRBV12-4,CASSFAAYETQYF,TGTGCCAGCAGTTTTGCGGCTTACGAGACCCAGTACTTC
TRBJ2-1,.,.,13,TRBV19,CASSIGQNNEQFF,TGTGCCAGTAGTATAGGGCAGAACAATGAGCAGTTCTTC
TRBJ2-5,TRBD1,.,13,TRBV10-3,CAISRTGEETQYF,TGTGCCATCAGTCGGACAGGAGAAGAGACCCAGTACTTC
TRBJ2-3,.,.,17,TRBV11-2,CASSLNPSGQWSDTQYF,TGTGCCAGCAGCTTAAACCCCAGCGGACAGTGGTCAGATACGCAGTATTTT
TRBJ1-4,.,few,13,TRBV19,CASSTGGSEKLFF,TGTGCCAGTAGTACCGGAGGTAGTGAAAAACTGTTTTTT
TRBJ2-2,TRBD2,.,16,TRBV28,CASKPRTSGGTGELFF,TGTGCCAGCAAGCCCAGGACTAGCGGAGGGACCGGGGAGCTGTTTTTT
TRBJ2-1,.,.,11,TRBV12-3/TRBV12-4,CASSLVNEQFF,TGTGCCAGCAGTTTAGTAAATGAGCAGTTCTTC
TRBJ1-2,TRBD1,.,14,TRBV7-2,CASSRDRVGYGYTF,TGTGCCAGCAGCCGGGACAGGGTGGGGTATGGCTACACCTTC
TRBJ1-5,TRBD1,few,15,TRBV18,CASSPNQGGDQPQHF,TGTGCCAGCTCACCAAACCAGGGGGGAGATCAGCCCCAGCATTTT
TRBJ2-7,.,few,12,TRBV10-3,CAIRDNSYEQYF,TGTGCCATCAGGGACAACTCCTACGAGCAGTACTTC
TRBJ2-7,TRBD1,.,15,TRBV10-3,CAISSGTGDTYEQYF,TGTGCCATCAGCTCCGGGACAGGGGATACCTACGAGCAGTACTTC
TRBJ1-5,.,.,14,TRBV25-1,CASSETGPNQPQHF,TGTGCCAGCAGTGAAACAGGGCCCAATCAGCCCCAGCATTTT
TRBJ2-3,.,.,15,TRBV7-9,CASSPPSGGTDTQYF,TGTGCCAGCAGCCCCCCATCCGGGGGCACAGATACGCAGTATTTT
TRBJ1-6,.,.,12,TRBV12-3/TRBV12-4,CASSFRNSPLHF,TGTGCCAGCAGTTTCAGGAATTCACCCCTCCACTTT
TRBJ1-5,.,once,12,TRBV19,CASNDRYQPQHF,TGTGCCAGTAATGACAGATATCAGCCCCAGCATTTT
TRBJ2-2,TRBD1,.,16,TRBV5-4,CASSPGDRVRTGELFF,TGTGCCAGCAGCCCTGGGGACAGGGTAAGGACCGGGGAGCTGTTTTTT
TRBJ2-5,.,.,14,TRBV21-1,CAIQRSIEEETQYF,TGTGCCATCCAGAGGAGCATCGAGGAAGAGACCCAGTACTTC
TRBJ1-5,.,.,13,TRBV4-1,CASSLARGEPQHF,TGCGCCAGCAGCCTCGCCCGGGGTGAGCCCCAGCATTTT
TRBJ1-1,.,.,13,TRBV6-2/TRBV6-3,CASSWGDNTEAFF,TGTGCCAGCAGTTGGGGCGATAACACTGAAGCTTTCTTT
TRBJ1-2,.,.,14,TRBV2,CASSDGRVGYGYTF,TGTGCCAGCAGTGATGGGAGAGTAGGCTATGGCTACACCTTC
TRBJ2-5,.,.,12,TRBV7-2,CASARPGETQYF,TGTGCCAGCGCACGCCCGGGGGAGACCCAGTACTTC
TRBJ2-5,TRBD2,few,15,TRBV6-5,CASSYSAGVAGTQYF,TGTGCCAGCAGTTACTCAGCGGGGGTAGCCGGGACCCAGTACTTC
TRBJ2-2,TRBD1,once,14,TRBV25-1,CASERTGRAGELFF,TGTGCCAGCGAAAGGACAGGGCGCGCCGGGGAGCTGTTTTTT
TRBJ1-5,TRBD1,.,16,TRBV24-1,CATSDSRTGNNQPQHF,TGTGCCACCAGTGATTCCAGGACAGGGAACAATCAGCCCCAGCATTTT
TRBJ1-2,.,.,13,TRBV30,CAWKGSTNYGYTF,TGTGCCTGGAAGGGGTCAACGAACTATGGCTACACCTTC
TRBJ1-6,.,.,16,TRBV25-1,CASSSGASSYNSPLHF,TGTGCCAGCAGTTCAGGGGCGAGCTCCTATAATTCACCCCTCCACTTT
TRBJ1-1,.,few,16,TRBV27,CASSSMLRGAFTEAFF,TGTGCCAGTAGTTCCATGTTACGCGGGGCGTTCACTGAAGCTTTCTTT
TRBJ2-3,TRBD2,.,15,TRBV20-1,CSASSLAGGTDTQYF,TGCAGTGCTAGTAGTCTAGCGGGAGGCACAGATACGCAGTATTTT
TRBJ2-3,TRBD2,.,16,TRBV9,CASSVELAGGRDTQYF,TGTGCCAGCAGCGTCGAACTAGCGGGAGGGCGGGATACGCAGTATTTT
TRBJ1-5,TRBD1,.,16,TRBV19,CASRTWDRGVEQPQHF,TGTGCCAGTAGGACATGGGACAGGGGAGTAGAACAGCCCCAGCATTTT
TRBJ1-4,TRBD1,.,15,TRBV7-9,CASSSLTGMFEKLFF,TGTGCCAGCAGCTCTCTGACAGGGATGTTTGAAAAACTGTTTTTT
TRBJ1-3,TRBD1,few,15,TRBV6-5,CASTPGQGSGNTIYF,TGTGCCAGCACCCCCGGACAGGGTTCTGGAAACACCATATATTTT
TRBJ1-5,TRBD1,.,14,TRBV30,CAWSKGQGGQPQHF,TGTGCCTGGAGTAAGGGACAGGGAGGACAGCCCCAGCATTTT
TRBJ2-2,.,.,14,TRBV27,CASSRSANTGELFF,TGTGCCAGCAGTCGGAGTGCGAACACCGGGGAGCTGTTTTTT
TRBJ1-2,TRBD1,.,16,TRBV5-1,CASSQTGTASSAGYTF,TGCGCCAGCAGCCAAACCGGGACAGCCTCGTCTGCTGGCTACACCTTC
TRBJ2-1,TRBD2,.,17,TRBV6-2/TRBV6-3,CASSYALGLAGYNEQFF,TGTGCCAGCAGTTACGCCCTGGGACTAGCGGGGTACAATGAGCAGTTCTTC